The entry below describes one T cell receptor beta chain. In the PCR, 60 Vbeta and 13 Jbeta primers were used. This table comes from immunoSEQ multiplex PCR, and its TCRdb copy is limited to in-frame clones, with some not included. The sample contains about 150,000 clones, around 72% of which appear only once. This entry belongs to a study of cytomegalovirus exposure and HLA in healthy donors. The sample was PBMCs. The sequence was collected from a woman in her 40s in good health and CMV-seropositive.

CDR3 region: CASSSGGDTQYF. CDR3 nucleotides: TGTGCCAGCAGTAGCGGGGGCGATACGCAGTATTTT. This rearrangement joins TRBV6-1 to TRBJ2-3; TRBD2 agrees at 8 bases. V lost 5 bases to trimming and J lost 6 bases; unmatched junction nucleotides: 1. CDR1 and CDR2 (germline): MNHNS, SASEGT. The length of the CDR3 is 12 residues.